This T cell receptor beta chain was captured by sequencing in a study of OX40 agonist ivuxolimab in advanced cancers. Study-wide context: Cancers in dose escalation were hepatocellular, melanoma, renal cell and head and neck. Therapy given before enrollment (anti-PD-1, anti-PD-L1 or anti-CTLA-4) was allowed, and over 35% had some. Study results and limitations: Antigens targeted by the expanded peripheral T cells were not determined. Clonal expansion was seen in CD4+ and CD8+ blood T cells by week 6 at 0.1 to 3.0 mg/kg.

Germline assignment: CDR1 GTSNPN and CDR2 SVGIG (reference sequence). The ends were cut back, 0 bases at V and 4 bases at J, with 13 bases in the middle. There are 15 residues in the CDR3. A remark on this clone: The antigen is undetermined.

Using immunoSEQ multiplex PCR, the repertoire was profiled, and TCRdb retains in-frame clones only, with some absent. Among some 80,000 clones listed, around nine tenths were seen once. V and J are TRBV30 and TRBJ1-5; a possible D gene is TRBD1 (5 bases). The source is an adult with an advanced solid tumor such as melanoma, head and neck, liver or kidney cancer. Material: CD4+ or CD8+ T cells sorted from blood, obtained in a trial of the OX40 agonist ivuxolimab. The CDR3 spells CAWSVGTLGNQPQHF. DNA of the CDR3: TGTGCCTGGAGTGTTGGGACCCTTGGGAATCAGCCCCAGCATTTT.